This TCR beta chain was sequenced for a study of blood T cell repertoires in COVID-19. On the study more broadly: Sites across the United States, Italy and Spain contributed samples from acute and convalescent COVID-19. Sample material is recorded as cDNA or gDNA derived from T cells, B-cell-depleted T cells, or PBMCs.

The germline CDR1 and CDR2 sequences are KGHSH and LQKENI. The CDR3 covers 12 residues. Trimming stripped 3 bases from V and 5 bases from J, with 7 bases between. Original methodology: Estimation of nucleated cell counts was performed using reference gene primer amplification. Produced via immunoSEQ multiplex PCR; TCRdb's table is partial and in-frame only. For V, J and clone size, that table is used; D and trimming come from the DNA. The table has over 200,000 clones, 88% seen once. The sample consisted of peripheral blood. This chain joins TRBV18 and TRBJ1-1, with TRBD1 as a possible D gene (5 bases). The TCR originated in a woman aged 40 to 50 who had recovered from COVID-19. The CDR3 region has the DNA TGTGCCAGCTCACCCAGGGTAACTGAAGCTTTCTTT. Its translation is CASSPRVTEAFF.